This T cell receptor (beta chain) was sequenced for a study of control samples from healthy donors and cancer patients. The CDR3 runs 13 residues. J lost 4 bases, V lost 6 bases, and 4 bases had no gene match. Germline assignment: CDR1 SNHLY and CDR2 FYNNEI. On this clone: The same CDR3 is also encoded by other DNA sequences in this sample.

Sequencing used immunoSEQ multiplex PCR; TCRdb keeps in-frame clones, though not all of them. The data contain some 87,000 clones, 90% to 95% of them singletons. The sequencing input was blood. The clonotype originates from a man aged 30-40 years in good health. The genes are TRBV2 and TRBJ2-5; 8 nucleotides line up with TRBD1. The CDR3 sequence is CASSGDRGETQYF. CDR3 nucleotide sequence: TGTGCCAGCAGCGGTGACAGGGGAGAGACCCAGTACTTC. The complete variable domain, with remaining parts taken from reference TRBV2 and TRBJ2-5, reads EPEVTQTPSHQVTQMGQEVILRCVPISNHLYFYWYRQILGQKVEFLVSFYNNEISEKSEIFDDQFSVERPDGSNFTLKIRSTKLEDSAMYFCASSGDRGETQYFGPGTRLLVL.